The next 17 T cell receptor beta chains were all read from a single sample in a study of T cells in tumors after PD-1 blockade. Assay used: immunoSEQ multiplex PCR; TCRdb lists only in-frame clones, some missing. The sample lists about 15,000 clones, roughly 80% occurring once. The input for sequencing was PBMCs, taken after anti-PD-1 treatment. These receptors were taken from a human donor with basal cell carcinoma.

This rearrangement joins TRBV28 to TRBJ2-5, with 7 bases lining up with TRBD2. Unmatched junction bases numbered 12, after V lost 4 bases and J lost 4 bases. The CDR3 runs 16 residues. Germline V CDR1 and CDR2: MDHEN, SYDVKM. The CDR3 protein is CASSSLLGGGRETQYF. The CDR3 DNA reads TGTGCCAGCAGTTCACTTCTGGGGGGGGGAAGAGAGACCCAGTACTTC. The whole variable domain, filled in from reference TRBV28 and TRBJ2-5, reads DVKVTQSSRYLVKRTGEKVFLECVQDMDHENMFWYRQDPGLGLRLIYFSYDVKMKEKGDIPEGYSVSREKKERFSLILESASTNQTSMYLCASSSLLGGGRETQYFGPGTRLLVL.

The chain is built from TRBV4-1 and TRBJ2-1, with a possible D match to TRBD2 (6 bases). Germline CDR1 reads MGHRA; CDR2 reads YSYEKL. The CDR3 is 17 residues long. Trimming pared 0 bases from V and 3 bases from J, leaving 15 bases between. The CDR3 bases are TGCGCCAGCAGCCAAGATTTGCCGGGACTGATCTACAATGAGCAGTTCTTC. It is translated as CASSQDLPGLIYNEQFF.

This chain links TRBV7-3 with TRBJ2-1, with a possible D match to TRBD2 (6 bases). CDR3 size: 12 residues. The V and J ends lost 4 bases and 9 bases respectively, with 10 bases between them. Germline loops: CDR1 SGHTA, CDR2 FQGTGA. As DNA, the CDR3 is TGTGCCAGCAGCTCCCTAGCGCGTGAGCAGTTCTTC. Amino acid sequence: CASSSLAREQFF.

J is TRBJ1-1 and V is TRBV20-1; D unclear. CDR1 is DFQATT and CDR2 is SNEGSKA in the germline V gene (reference sequence). The CDR3 has 11 residues. Trimming shortened V by 4 bases and J by 5 bases, and 8 bases separated the two germline ends. CDR3 coding DNA: TGCAGTGCTACCAAAGGTACTGAAGCTTTCTTT. Encoded protein: CSATKGTEAFF.

The chain uses TRBV5-1 and TRBJ2-2; D is perhaps TRBD1 or TRBD2 (7 bases each). Germline-derived CDR1 and CDR2 are SGHRS and YFSETQ. Trimming cost V 4 bases and J 0 bases, with 13 bases left between them. The CDR3 covers 16 residues. CDR3 amino acids: CASSSGTDPNTGELFF. The CDR3 coding sequence is TGCGCCAGCAGCAGCGGGACAGACCCGAACACCGGGGAGCTGTTTTTT.

The chain carries TRBV5-4 and TRBJ2-5; TRBD2 matches 7 bases. The trim removed 4 bases at V and 5 bases at J, leaving 5 bases unmatched. Germline CDR1 SGHNT, CDR2 YYREEE (reference sequence). The CDR3 is 13 residues long. As DNA, the CDR3 is TGTGCCAGCAGCCTTCTAGCGGAGGAGACCCAGTACTTC. This gives the protein CASSLLAEETQYF.

Only a few counts were recorded for this clone. The CDR3 DNA reads TGTGCCAGTAGACGGACAGGGGGCCCAGATACGCAGTATTTT. Its translation: CASRRTGGPDTQYF. The chain employs TRBV19 and TRBJ2-3, with 11 bases lining up with TRBD1. CDR1 is LNHDA, CDR2 SQIVND, per germline (reference sequence). This CDR3 has 14 amino acids. V was clipped by 6 bases and J by 4 bases; unmatched bases: 3.

The V gene is TRBV18, the J gene TRBJ2-7; D gene unclear. V was clipped by 1 base and J by 1 base, with 5 bases between them. Germline CDR1 reads KGHSH; CDR2 reads LQKENI. This CDR3 is built from 13 residues. Here the CDR3 DNA reads TGTGCCAGCTCACCACTGGGATCCTACGAGCAGTACTTC. Its translation: CASSPLGSYEQYF.

The chain carries TRBV6-2 or TRBV6-3 and TRBJ2-3; 8 nucleotides line up with TRBD2. Germline-derived CDR1 and CDR2 are MNHEY and SVGEGT. The CDR3 loop spans 16 amino acids. The trim removed 6 bases at V and 0 bases at J, leaving 8 bases unmatched. CDR3 DNA: TGTGCCAGCAGCACTTCACTAGCGGCTAGCACAGATACGCAGTATTTT. Translated, it gives CASSTSLAASTDTQYF.

The V and J genes are TRBV19 and TRBJ2-3; 7 nucleotides match TRBD1. This CDR3 has 15 residues. Germline V lookup: CDR1 LNHDA, CDR2 SQIVND (reference sequence). V gave up 1 base and J gave up 1 base; unmatched junction bases: 2. The CDR3 here is CASSIVGTGTDTQYF. The CDR3 coding sequence is TGTGCCAGTAGTATAGTCGGGACAGGCACAGATACGCAGTATTTT.

The chain uses TRBV3-1 (or the pseudogene TRBV3-2) and TRBJ2-1, with 8 bases lining up with TRBD2. CDR1 is LGHDT and CDR2 is YNNKEL in the germline V gene (reference sequence). The CDR3 runs 16 residues. The V gene end was trimmed by 4 bases and the J gene end by 2 bases; junction bases not matched to a gene: 7. CDR3 nucleotides: TGTGCCAGCAGCCGGGGGGGCGGGAGGACCTACAATGAGCAGTTCTTC. Translation: CASSRGGGRTYNEQFF.

The genes are TRBV19 and TRBJ2-7, with a possible D match to TRBD2 (5 bases). The CDR3 extends over 16 amino acids. Germline assignment: CDR1 LNHDA and CDR2 SQIVND (reference sequence). Trimming shortened V by 3 bases and J by 1 base, and 16 bases separated the two germline ends. The CDR3: CASSIGGRRLSYEQYF. CDR3 nucleotides: TGTGCCAGTAGTATCGGCGGGCGGCGTCTATCCTACGAGCAGTACTTC. Using reference TRBV19 and TRBJ2-7 for the parts outside the CDR3, the full variable domain is DGGITQSPKYLFRKEGQNVTLSCEQNLNHDAMYWYRQDPGQGLRLIYYSQIVNDFQKGDIAEGYSVSREKKESFPLTVTSAQKNPTAFYLCASSIGGRRLSYEQYFGPGTRLTVT.

This chain uses TRBV20-1 with TRBJ2-7; a weak D match, TRBD2 (5 bases). In germline, CDR1 is DFQATT, CDR2 SNEGSKA (reference sequence). V was cut by 3 bases and J by 3 bases, with 6 bases left in between. The CDR3 has 11 residues. CDR3 sequence (DNA): TGCAGTGCTAGCCGGGACTACGAGCAGTACTTC. Translating it yields CSASRDYEQYF.

For the CDR3, the DNA is TGTGCCACCAGTGGGAGGGCCCCCACAGATACGCAGTATTTT. Its translation: CATSGRAPTDTQYF. The J gene is TRBJ2-3, the V gene TRBV24-1; a weak D match, TRBD2 (6 bases). Per the germline V gene, CDR1 is KGHDR and CDR2 is SFDVKD. The CDR3 is 14 residues long. The germline V and J ends were trimmed by 5 bases and 2 bases, with 10 bases remaining between them.

V is TRBV5-1 and J is TRBJ2-1; either TRBD1 or TRBD2 may supply D (5 bases each). CDR1 is SGHRS, CDR2 YFSETQ, per germline. The CDR3 consists of 14 residues. V was cut by 1 base and J by 2 bases, with 7 bases left in between. The CDR3 coding sequence is TGCGCCAGCAGCTTGCGAGGGGCCTACAATGAGCAGTTCTTC. The encoded protein is CASSLRGAYNEQFF.

Regarding this clone: The junction does not match germline at one end; this may be a read error. Other DNA variants within this sample encode the same CDR3. The chain employs TRBV2 and TRBJ2-1, with 8 bases fitting TRBD2. The CDR3 runs 19 residues. The germline V gene has CDR1 SNHLY and CDR2 FYNNEI. The CDR3 DNA sequence: TGTGCCTGCAGTTACGGGGGGGCGGGGGTGGGGAGCTCCTACAATGAGCAGTTCTTC. The encoded protein is CACSYGGAGVGSSYNEQFF. The entire variable domain, with the rest obtained from reference TRBV2 and TRBJ2-1, is as follows: EPEVTQTPSHQVTQMGQEVILRCVPISNHLYFYWYRQILGQKVEFLVSFYNNEISEKSEIFDDQFSVERPDGSNFTLKIRSTKLEDSAMYFCACSYGGAGVGSSYNEQFFGPGTRLTVL.

Here the CDR3 DNA reads TGTGCCAGCAGCTTAGCACAGGGAACCTACGAGCAGTACTTC. Its protein is CASSLAQGTYEQYF. The chain recombines TRBV7-2 with TRBJ2-7; D might be TRBD1 (6 bases). Looked up from germline, CDR1 is SGHTA and CDR2 is FQGNSA. Between the trimmed V and J ends, which lost 0 bases and 2 bases, there was a span of 8 bases. The CDR3 runs 14 residues.